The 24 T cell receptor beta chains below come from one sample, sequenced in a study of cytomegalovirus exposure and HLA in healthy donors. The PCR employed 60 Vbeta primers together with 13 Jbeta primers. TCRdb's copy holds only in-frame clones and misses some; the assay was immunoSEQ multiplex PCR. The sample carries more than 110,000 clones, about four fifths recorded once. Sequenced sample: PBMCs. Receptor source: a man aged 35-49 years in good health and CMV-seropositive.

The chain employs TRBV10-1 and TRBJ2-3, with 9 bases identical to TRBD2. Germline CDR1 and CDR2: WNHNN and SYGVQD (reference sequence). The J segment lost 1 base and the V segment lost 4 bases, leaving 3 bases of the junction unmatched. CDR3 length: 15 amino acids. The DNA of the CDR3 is TGCGCCAGCAGTGGGACTAGCGCGGGCACAGATACGCAGTATTTT. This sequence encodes CASSGTSAGTDTQYF.

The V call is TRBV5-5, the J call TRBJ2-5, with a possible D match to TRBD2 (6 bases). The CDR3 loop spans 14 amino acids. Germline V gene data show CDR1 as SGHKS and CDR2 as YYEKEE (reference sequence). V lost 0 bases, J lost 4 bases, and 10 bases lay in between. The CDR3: CASSLDRGGETQYF. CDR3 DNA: TGTGCCAGCAGCTTGGATCGGGGAGGAGAGACCCAGTACTTC.

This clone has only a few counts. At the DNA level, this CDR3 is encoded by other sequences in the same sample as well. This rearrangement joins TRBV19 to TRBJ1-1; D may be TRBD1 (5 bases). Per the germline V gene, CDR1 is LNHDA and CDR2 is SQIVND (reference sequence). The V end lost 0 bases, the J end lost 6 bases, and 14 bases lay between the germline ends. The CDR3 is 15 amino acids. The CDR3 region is CASSIEGRGRPEAFF. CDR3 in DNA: TGTGCCAGTAGTATAGAAGGAAGGGGTCGACCTGAAGCTTTCTTT.

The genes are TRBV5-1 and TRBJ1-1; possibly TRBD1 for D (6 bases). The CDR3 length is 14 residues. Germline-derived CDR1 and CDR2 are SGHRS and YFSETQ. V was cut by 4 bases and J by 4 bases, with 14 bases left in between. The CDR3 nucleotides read TGCGCCAGCAGCCCGGGGACATACAGCACTGAAGCTTTCTTT. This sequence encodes CASSPGTYSTEAFF. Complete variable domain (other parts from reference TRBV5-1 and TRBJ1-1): KAGVTQTPRYLIKTRGQQVTLSCSPISGHRSVSWYQQTPGQGLQFLFEYFSETQRNKGNFPGRFSGRQFSNSRSEMNVSTLELGDSALYLCASSPGTYSTEAFFGQGTRLTVV.

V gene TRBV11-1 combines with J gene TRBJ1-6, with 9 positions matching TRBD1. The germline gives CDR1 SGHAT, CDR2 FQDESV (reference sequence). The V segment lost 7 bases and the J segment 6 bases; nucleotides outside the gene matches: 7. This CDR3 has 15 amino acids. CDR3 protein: CASTLTGQGNSPLHF. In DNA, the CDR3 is TGTGCCAGCACCTTGACGGGACAGGGTAATTCACCCCTCCACTTT.

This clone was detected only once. Here the CDR3 reads CASSYAGWGLAGELFF. Written as DNA, the CDR3 is TGTGCCAGCAGTTACGCCGGGTGGGGGCTGGCCGGGGAGCTGTTTTTT. The J gene is TRBJ2-2, the V gene TRBV6-6; tentatively, D is TRBD1 (6 bases). The V end was cut by 2 bases, the J end by 6 bases, with 16 bases between. This CDR3 is built from 16 residues. In germline, CDR1 is MNHNY, CDR2 SVGAGI (reference sequence).

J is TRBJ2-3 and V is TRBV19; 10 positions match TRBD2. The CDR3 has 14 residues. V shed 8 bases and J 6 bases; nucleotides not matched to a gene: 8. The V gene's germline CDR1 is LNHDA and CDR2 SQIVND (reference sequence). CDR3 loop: CASRERGGEDTQYF. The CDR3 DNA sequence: TGTGCCAGTCGTGAGCGGGGGGGCGAGGATACGCAGTATTTT.

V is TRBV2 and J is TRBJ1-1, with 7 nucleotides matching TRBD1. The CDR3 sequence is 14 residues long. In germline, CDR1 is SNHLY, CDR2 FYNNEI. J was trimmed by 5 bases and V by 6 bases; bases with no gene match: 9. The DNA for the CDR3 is TGTGCCAGCAGAGTGACAGGGCGGGGAACTGAAGCTTTCTTT. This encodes CASRVTGRGTEAFF. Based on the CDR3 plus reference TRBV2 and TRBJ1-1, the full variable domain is EPEVTQTPSHQVTQMGQEVILRCVPISNHLYFYWYRQILGQKVEFLVSFYNNEISEKSEIFDDQFSVERPDGSNFTLKIRSTKLEDSAMYFCASRVTGRGTEAFFGQGTRLTVV.

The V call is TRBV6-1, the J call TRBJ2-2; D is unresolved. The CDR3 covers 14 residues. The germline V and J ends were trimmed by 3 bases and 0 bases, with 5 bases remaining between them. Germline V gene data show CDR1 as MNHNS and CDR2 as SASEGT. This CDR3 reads CASSDYANTGELFF. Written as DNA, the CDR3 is TGTGCCAGCAGTGACTACGCGAACACCGGGGAGCTGTTTTTT.

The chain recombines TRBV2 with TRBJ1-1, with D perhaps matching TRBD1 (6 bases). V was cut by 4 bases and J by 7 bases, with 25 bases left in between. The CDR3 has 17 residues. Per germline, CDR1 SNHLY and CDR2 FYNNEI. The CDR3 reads CASSGPPPGASEDEAFF. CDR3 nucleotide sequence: TGTGCCAGCAGTGGCCCCCCCCCAGGGGCATCAGAGGATGAAGCTTTCTTT.

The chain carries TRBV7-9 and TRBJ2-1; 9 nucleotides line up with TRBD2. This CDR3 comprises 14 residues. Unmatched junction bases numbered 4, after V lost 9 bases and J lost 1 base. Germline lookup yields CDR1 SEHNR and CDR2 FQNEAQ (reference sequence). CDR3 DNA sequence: TGTGCCAGGACTAGCGGATTGTCCTACAATGAGCAGTTCTTC. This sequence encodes CARTSGLSYNEQFF. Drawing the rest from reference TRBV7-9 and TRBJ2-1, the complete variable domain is DTGVSQNPRHKITKRGQNVTFRCDPISEHNRLYWYRQTLGQGPEFLTYFQNEAQLEKSRLLSDRFSAERPKGSFSTLEIQRTEQGDSAMYLCARTSGLSYNEQFFGPGTRLTVL.

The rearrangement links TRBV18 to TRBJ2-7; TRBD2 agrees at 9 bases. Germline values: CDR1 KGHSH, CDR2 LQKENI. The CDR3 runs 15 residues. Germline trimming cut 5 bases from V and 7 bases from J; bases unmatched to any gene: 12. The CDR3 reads CASSASSGARGEQYF. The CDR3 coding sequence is TGTGCCAGCTCAGCCTCTAGCGGGGCCAGGGGAGAGCAGTACTTC.

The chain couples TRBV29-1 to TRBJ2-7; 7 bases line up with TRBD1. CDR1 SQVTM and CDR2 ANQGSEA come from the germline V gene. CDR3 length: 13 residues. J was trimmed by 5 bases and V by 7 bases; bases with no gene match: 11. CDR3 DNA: TGCAGCGCCAAGGAAGGGGGCAGGAACGAGCAGTACTTC. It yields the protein CSAKEGGRNEQYF.

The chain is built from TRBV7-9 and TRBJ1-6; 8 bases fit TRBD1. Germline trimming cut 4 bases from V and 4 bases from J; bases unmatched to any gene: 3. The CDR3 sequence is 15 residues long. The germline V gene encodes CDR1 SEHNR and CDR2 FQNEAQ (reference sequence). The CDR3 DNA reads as TGTGCCAGCAGCTCCGGGACAGGTTATAATTCACCCCTCCACTTT. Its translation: CASSSGTGYNSPLHF.

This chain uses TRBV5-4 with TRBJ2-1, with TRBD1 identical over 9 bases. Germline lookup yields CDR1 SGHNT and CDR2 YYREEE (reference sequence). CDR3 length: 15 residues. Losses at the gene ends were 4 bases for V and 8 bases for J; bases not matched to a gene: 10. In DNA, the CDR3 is TGTGCCAGCAGCATGGGACAGGGTTCCTCCCATGAGCAGTTCTTC. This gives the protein CASSMGQGSSHEQFF.

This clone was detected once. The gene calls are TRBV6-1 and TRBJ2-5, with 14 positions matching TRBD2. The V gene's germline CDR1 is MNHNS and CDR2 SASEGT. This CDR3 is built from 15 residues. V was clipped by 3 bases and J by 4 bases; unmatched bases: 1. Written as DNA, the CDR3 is TGTGCCAGCAGTGAGACTAGCGGGAGGGTAGAGACCCAGTACTTC. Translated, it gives CASSETSGRVETQYF.

CDR3 amino acids: CASSLDYRGSYTF. The CDR3 region has the DNA TGCGCCAGCAGCTTGGATTACAGGGGTAGCTACACCTTC. The chain is built from TRBV5-1 and TRBJ1-2; 7 nucleotides agree with TRBD1. Germline CDR1 is SGHRS and CDR2 is YFSETQ. V lost 0 bases and J lost 9; bases outside the gene matches: 5. The CDR3 is 13 amino acids. The full variable domain, completed using reference TRBV5-1 and TRBJ1-2, is KAGVTQTPRYLIKTRGQQVTLSCSPISGHRSVSWYQQTPGQGLQFLFEYFSETQRNKGNFPGRFSGRQFSNSRSEMNVSTLELGDSALYLCASSLDYRGSYTFGSGTRLTVV.

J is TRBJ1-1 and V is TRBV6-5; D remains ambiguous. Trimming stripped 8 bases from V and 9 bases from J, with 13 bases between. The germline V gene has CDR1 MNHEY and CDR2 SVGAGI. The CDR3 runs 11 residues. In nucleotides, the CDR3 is TGTGCCAGCGTCAGAGGAGAGAAAGCTTTCTTT. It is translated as CASVRGEKAFF.

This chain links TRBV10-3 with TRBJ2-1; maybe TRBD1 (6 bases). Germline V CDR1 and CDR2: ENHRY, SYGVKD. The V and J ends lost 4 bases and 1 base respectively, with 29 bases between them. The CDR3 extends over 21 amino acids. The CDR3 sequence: CAISGLRGANSGDPSYNEQFF. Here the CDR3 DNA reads TGTGCCATCAGTGGATTGCGAGGGGCAAATTCAGGGGACCCGTCCTACAATGAGCAGTTCTTC.

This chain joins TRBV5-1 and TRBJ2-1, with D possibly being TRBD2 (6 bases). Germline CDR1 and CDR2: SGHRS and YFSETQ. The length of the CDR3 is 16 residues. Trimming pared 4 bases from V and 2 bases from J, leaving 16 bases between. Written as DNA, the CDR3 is TGCGCCAGCAGCACCGGACTCGGGGGTACCTACAATGAGCAGTTCTTC. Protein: CASSTGLGGTYNEQFF. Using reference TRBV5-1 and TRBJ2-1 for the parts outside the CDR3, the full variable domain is KAGVTQTPRYLIKTRGQQVTLSCSPISGHRSVSWYQQTPGQGLQFLFEYFSETQRNKGNFPGRFSGRQFSNSRSEMNVSTLELGDSALYLCASSTGLGGTYNEQFFGPGTRLTVL.

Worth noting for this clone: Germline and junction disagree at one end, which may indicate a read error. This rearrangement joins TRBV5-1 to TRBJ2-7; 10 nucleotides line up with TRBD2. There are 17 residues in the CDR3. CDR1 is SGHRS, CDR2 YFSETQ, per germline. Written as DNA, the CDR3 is TGCGCCAGCAGCAAAAGACTAGCGGGCGACAGCTCCTGCGAGCAGTACTTC. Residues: CASSKRLAGDSSCEQYF.

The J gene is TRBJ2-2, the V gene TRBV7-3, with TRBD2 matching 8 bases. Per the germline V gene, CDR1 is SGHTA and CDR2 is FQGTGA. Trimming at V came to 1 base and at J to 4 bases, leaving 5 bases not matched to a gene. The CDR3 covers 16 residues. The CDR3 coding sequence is TGTGCCAGCAGCTTAATTGGCGGGGGGATCACCGGGGAGCTGTTTTTT. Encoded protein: CASSLIGGGITGELFF.

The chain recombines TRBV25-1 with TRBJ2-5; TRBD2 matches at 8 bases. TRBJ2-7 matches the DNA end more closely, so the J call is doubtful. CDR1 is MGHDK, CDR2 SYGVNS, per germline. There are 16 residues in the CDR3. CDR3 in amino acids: CASSASAGGLSYEQYF. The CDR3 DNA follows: TGTGCCAGCAGCGCCTCCGCGGGGGGACTCTCCTACGAGCAGTACTTC.

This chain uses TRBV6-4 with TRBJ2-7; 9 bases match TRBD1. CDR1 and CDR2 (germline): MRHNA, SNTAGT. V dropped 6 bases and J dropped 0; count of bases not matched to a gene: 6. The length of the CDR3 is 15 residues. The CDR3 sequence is CASSAGTGSSYEQYF. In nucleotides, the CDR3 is TGTGCCAGCAGCGCTGGGACAGGGAGCTCCTACGAGCAGTACTTC.